Listed below are T cell receptor beta chains from one sample, sequenced in a study of shared clonotypes between healthy human individuals. Sequencing used immunoSEQ multiplex PCR; TCRdb keeps in-frame clones, though not all of them. The sample lists over a million clones, 96% occurring once. Sequencing was done on a sample of naive CD4+ T cells sorted from blood. All receptors come from a young man in good health. Both conserved end residues are part of each CDR3. The D gene is left open where the match is weak.

d_gene,v_gene,len,j_gene,CDR3aa,CDR3nt
NA,TRBV12-2,14,TRBJ2-2,CASRTRGPSGELFF,TGTGCAAGTCGCACCCGGGGCCCCAGCGGGGAGCTGTTTTTT
NA,TRBV7-9,15,TRBJ2-2,CASSLGSGADGELFF,TGTGCCAGCAGCTTAGGTTCGGGGGCCGACGGGGAGCTGTTTTTT
NA,TRBV18,14,TRBJ1-1,CASSPLGANTEAFF,TGTGCCAGCTCACCACTTGGGGCCAACACTGAAGCTTTCTTT
NA,TRBV7-9,13,TRBJ2-2,CASNHGDTGELFF,TGTGCCAGCAACCACGGCGATACCGGGGAGCTGTTTTTT
NA,TRBV5-8,13,TRBJ1-2,CASSLLRDAGYTF,TGTGCCAGCAGCTTGTTACGGGATGCGGGCTACACCTTC
NA,TRBV29-1,13,TRBJ1-3,CSVFQGTGNTIYF,TGCAGCGTTTTCCAGGGCACTGGAAACACCATATATTTT
NA,TRBV9,15,TRBJ2-2,CASSVGGVRTGELFF,TGTGCCAGCAGCGTAGGAGGGGTAAGGACCGGGGAGCTGTTTTTT
NA,TRBV5-4,16,TRBJ2-7,CASSVSFSSGSYEQYF,TGTGCCAGCAGCGTTTCCTTCTCGTCGGGGTCCTACGAGCAGTACTTC
TRBD2,TRBV5-5,14,TRBJ2-7,CASSELDGRYEQYF,TGTGCCAGCAGCGAGCTGGACGGGAGGTACGAGCAGTACTTC
TRBD2,TRBV27,16,TRBJ2-1,CASSFTALADYNEQFF,TGTGCCAGCAGTTTTACAGCACTAGCGGACTACAATGAGCAGTTCTTC
TRBD2,TRBV16,18,TRBJ2-1,CASSQSKGGLAAYNEQFF,TGTGCCAGCAGCCAATCAAAAGGGGGACTAGCGGCCTACAATGAGCAGTTCTTC
TRBD1,TRBV6-6,13,TRBJ1-2,CASSYEAGGFPLF,TGTGCCAGCAGTTACGAGGCAGGGGGATTCCCCCTCTTC
TRBD1,TRBV28,13,TRBJ1-2,CAVTRRGNYGYTF,TGTGCCGTGACGCGCAGGGGGAACTATGGCTACACCTTC
NA,TRBV4-1,17,TRBJ1-1,CASTAFGRAPIDTEAFF,TGCGCCAGCACGGCCTTTGGGAGGGCGCCTATTGACACTGAAGCTTTCTTT
TRBD1,TRBV18,15,TRBJ2-7,CASSPRQGNSYEQYF,TGTGCCAGCTCACCACGACAGGGAAACTCCTACGAGCAGTACTTC